The 20 T cell receptor beta chains listed next were all sequenced from one sample in a study of cytomegalovirus exposure and HLA in healthy donors. PCR involved 60 Vbeta and 13 Jbeta primers. Assay: immunoSEQ multiplex PCR; the TCRdb copy retains only in-frame clones and omits some. Found here are 110,000 to 150,000 clones, roughly 84% of them singletons; the top ten hold more than 2%. Sample: PBMCs. Receptors were obtained from a boy under 10 years old in good health and CMV-seronegative.

The chain combines TRBV5-4 with TRBJ2-7, with TRBD2 matching over 11 bases. Germline CDR1 is SGHNT and CDR2 is YYREEE (reference sequence). The CDR3 is 15 amino acids. The trim removed 4 bases at V and 4 bases at J, leaving 7 bases unmatched. CDR3 in amino acids: CASSPDSGRVYEQYF. Written as DNA, the CDR3 is TGTGCCAGCAGCCCCGATAGCGGGAGGGTGTACGAGCAGTACTTC.

V gene TRBV19 combines with J gene TRBJ2-3, with no clear D. CDR3 size: 17 residues. Looked up from germline, CDR1 is LNHDA and CDR2 is SQIVND (reference sequence). V shed 5 bases and J shed 2 bases, with 20 bases lying between them. The CDR3 here is CASSPPNIAGSTDTQYF. The CDR3 bases are TGTGCCAGTAGTCCACCTAACATAGCCGGATCCACAGATACGCAGTATTTT.

This clone has a single count. The chain recombines TRBV9 with TRBJ2-5, with 9 positions matching TRBD2. The J call may be incorrect, as the DNA end agrees better with TRBJ2-7. CDR1 SGDLS and CDR2 YYNGEE come from the germline V gene. The CDR3 totals 17 residues. Written as DNA, the CDR3 is TGTGCCAGCAGCGTAGCCCTAGCGGGGACGAGCTCCTACGAGCAGTACTTC. Translation: CASSVALAGTSSYEQYF.

V usage is TRBV5-1 and J usage is TRBJ2-7, with TRBD1 matching 8 bases. After removal of 4 bases from V and 3 bases from J, the junction contained 18 bases not matched to a gene. The CDR3 runs 18 residues. The germline CDR1 and CDR2 sequences are SGHRS and YFSETQ. In DNA form, the CDR3 reads TGCGCCAGCAGCCGGGCCGGACAGGGTTGGGGCAATAGCTACGAGCAGTACTTC. It codes for CASSRAGQGWGNSYEQYF.

The V call is TRBV7-2, the J call TRBJ2-1, with TRBD2 identical over 8 bases. There are 14 residues in the CDR3. Trimming at V came to 3 bases and at J to 8 bases, leaving 6 bases not matched to a gene. Germline-derived CDR1 and CDR2 are SGHTA and FQGNSA. The CDR3 sequence: CASSLRGRSDEQFF. CDR3 nucleotide sequence: TGTGCCAGCAGCTTGCGCGGGAGGTCCGATGAGCAGTTCTTC.

J is TRBJ2-3 and V is TRBV7-9; maybe TRBD1 (5 bases). V lost 5 bases to trimming and J lost 2 bases, with 17 bases between them. Germline-derived CDR1 and CDR2 are SEHNR and FQNEAQ (reference sequence). The CDR3 is 16 amino acids. The CDR3 region has the DNA TGTGCCAGCAGCCCGCTTACTGGCGGACACACAGATACGCAGTATTTT. Translated, it gives CASSPLTGGHTDTQYF.

V gene TRBV28 combines with J gene TRBJ1-1; D not certain. CDR1 is MDHEN and CDR2 is SYDVKM in the germline V gene. The CDR3 runs 14 residues. The germline V and J ends were trimmed by 2 bases and 5 bases, with 12 bases remaining between them. The CDR3 loop reads CASSLEGRFTEAFF. In DNA, the CDR3 is TGTGCCAGCAGTTTAGAGGGTAGGTTTACTGAAGCTTTCTTT.

CDR3 bases: TGCGCCAGCAGCGTTGGGAGTATGGACGAGCAGTACTTC. As protein: CASSVGSMDEQYF. The chain employs TRBV5-1 and TRBJ2-7; possible D gene TRBD2, 5 bases. V lost 4 bases and J 5 bases, leaving 13 bases between the germline ends. Germline V CDR1 and CDR2: SGHRS, YFSETQ. This CDR3 has 13 residues.

This chain links TRBV11-3 with TRBJ2-2; D gene unclear. Germline V gene sequence: CDR1 SGHNT, CDR2 YENEEA. CDR3 length: 12 amino acids. V lost 4 bases and J 5 bases, leaving 5 bases between the germline ends. CDR3 in DNA: TGTGCCAGCAGCTATTCTACCGGGGAGCTGTTTTTT. Translated: CASSYSTGELFF. Drawing the rest from reference TRBV11-3 and TRBJ2-2, the complete variable domain is EAGVVQSPRYKIIEKKQPVAFWCNPISGHNTLYWYLQNLGQGPELLIRYENEEAVDDSQLPKDRFSAERLKGVDSTLKIQPAELGDSAVYLCASSYSTGELFFGEGSRLTVL.

This clone has only one observation. This sequence joins TRBV19 and TRBJ2-5; D gene uncertain. In germline, CDR1 is LNHDA, CDR2 SQIVND (reference sequence). Trimming stripped 4 bases from V and 4 bases from J, with 22 bases between. The CDR3 has 17 amino acids. This CDR3 reads CASSTFMVGNIGETQYF. CDR3 nucleotides: TGTGCCAGTAGTACGTTTATGGTCGGTAATATCGGAGAGACCCAGTACTTC.

This clone has a handful of counts. CDR3 coding DNA: TGTGCCAGCAGTGAGACAGGGGGGTCGTCCGAGCAGTACTTC. Amino acids: CASSETGGSSEQYF. The chain combines TRBV6-1 with TRBJ2-7, with 9 bases matching TRBD1. Trimming took 3 bases from V and 6 from J; bases not matched to a gene: 6. The germline CDR1 and CDR2 sequences are MNHNS and SASEGT. The CDR3 spans 14 residues.

The chain joins TRBV29-1 to TRBJ2-1, with 7 bases that match TRBD2. Trimming removed 6 bases from V and 8 bases from J; junction bases left unmatched: 7. The CDR3 sequence is 12 residues long. CDR1 and CDR2 from the germline V gene are SQVTM and ANQGSEA. In DNA, the CDR3 is TGCAGCGTCGCTGGGAGGGACCATGAGCAGTTCTTC. The encoded protein is CSVAGRDHEQFF.

The genes are TRBV10-3 and TRBJ2-7, with 11 bases that match TRBD2. Germline lookup yields CDR1 ENHRY and CDR2 SYGVKD. The V segment lost 8 bases and the J segment 1 base; nucleotides outside the gene matches: 4. The CDR3 has 14 residues. The CDR3 is CAIAGLAASYEQYF. The CDR3 DNA reads TGTGCCATCGCGGGACTAGCGGCTTCCTACGAGCAGTACTTC.

Regarding this clone: The same CDR3 also results from other DNA sequences found in this sample. This chain links TRBV6-6 with TRBJ1-3; no clear D. Germline CDR1 MNHNY, CDR2 SVGAGI (reference sequence). There are 14 residues in the CDR3. V dropped 2 bases and J dropped 1 base, with 6 bases sitting between them. The CDR3, as DNA: TGTGCCAGCAGTTACGGAGGGTCTGGAAACACCATATATTTT. Amino acids: CASSYGGSGNTIYF.

The J gene is TRBJ1-1, the V gene TRBV7-9; a weak D match, TRBD1 (5 bases). The V gene lost 5 bases and the J gene lost 2 bases, with 15 bases spanning the gap. The germline CDR1 and CDR2 sequences are SEHNR and FQNEAQ (reference sequence). CDR3 length: 15 amino acids. The CDR3 loop reads CASSRAGGFNTEAFF. For the CDR3, the DNA is TGTGCCAGCAGCAGAGCCGGGGGATTTAACACTGAAGCTTTCTTT.

The chain employs TRBV14 and TRBJ1-4; D remains unclear. The CDR3 has 15 residues. Trimming removed 1 base from V and 5 bases from J, with 11 bases in between. Germline V gene lookup returns CDR1 SGHDN and CDR2 FVKESK. The CDR3: CASSQGAPWNEKLFF. The CDR3 nucleotides are TGTGCCAGCAGCCAAGGGGCACCGTGGAATGAAAAACTGTTTTTT.

The chain couples TRBV15 to TRBJ2-1; TRBD2 might be the D (5 bases). V was pared by 1 base and J by 5 bases, with 12 bases between. Germline V gene data show CDR1 as LNHNV and CDR2 as YYDKDF (reference sequence). The CDR3 loop spans 15 amino acids. CDR3 DNA: TGTGCCACCAGCAGAGCCCAAACTAGTGACAATGAGCAGTTCTTC. Translated, it gives CATSRAQTSDNEQFF.

The chain recombines TRBV27 with TRBJ1-2; 8 bases map to TRBD1. Per the germline V gene, CDR1 is MNHEY and CDR2 is SMNVEV (reference sequence). The CDR3 covers 14 residues. V trimming: 6 bases; J trimming: 7 bases; junction bases outside the gene matches: 10. CDR3 region: CASSPRQGAAGYTF. The CDR3 DNA is TGTGCCAGCAGCCCCCGCCAGGGGGCAGCTGGCTACACCTTC.

Regarding this clone: At one of its ends the junction is not consistent with the germline gene, which may arise from a read error. The chain joins TRBV7-3 to TRBJ2-1; 9 nucleotides agree with TRBD1. Germline V gives CDR1 SGHTA, CDR2 FQGTGA. The CDR3 has 15 amino acids. The CDR3 here is CASSVTGGHIDEQFF. The CDR3 DNA is TGTGCCAGCAGCGTAACAGGGGGCCACATCGATGAGCAGTTCTTC.

The chain is built from TRBV9 and TRBJ2-5; 8 bases match TRBD2. CDR3 length: 16 residues. CDR1 and CDR2 (germline): SGDLS, YYNGEE. The V and J ends lost 3 bases and 5 bases, in that order; junction bases with no gene match: 12. In nucleotides, the CDR3 is TGTGCCAGCAGCGCGCGTAGTTTCTCTAGCGGGGAGACCCAGTACTTC. This translates into CASSARSFSSGETQYF.